Sequencing of this TCR beta chain was carried out in a study of human T cells and chemical hapten exposure. The overall study: Reading of the patch tests, which applied 0.01% DPC to the upper back, occurred at 6 days.

Described time point: patch test 2, 6 weeks after DPC sensitization. The treatment denotes: therapeutic diphenylcyclopropenone sensitization with weekly scalp DPC. At every patch-test visit, blood was drawn before the patch test was applied. From the RACE reads, TCRdb called clonotypes with MiXCR, one entry per CDR3 protein. The profile shows 80,000 to 95,000 distinct CDR3 sequences, around 10% of them singletons. 12 amino acids form the CDR3, both terminal residues included. Study-wide results and caveats: Sensitizing to DPC left TCRs with a frequency above 1 in 1000 unaltered.

About this clonotype: Its antigen is unknown. Because the CDR3 is missing its conserved closing phenylalanine or tryptophan, this is likely a read error. It is unclear where the CDR3 begins or ends on the DNA, so no DNA is shown, and the CDR3 is as TCRdb lists it.

This specimen was whole blood, taken in connection with sensitization to the hapten diphenylcyclopropenone (DPC). V gene TRBV12-3 or TRBV12-4 combines with J gene TRBJ1-2; the table's D call, TRBD1, has no DNA check behind it. This TCR was recovered from a middle-aged man with alopecia areata. Some clones in this sample may be carry-over from other donors' samples. CDR3 sequence reads: CASSFLLGPPYL.